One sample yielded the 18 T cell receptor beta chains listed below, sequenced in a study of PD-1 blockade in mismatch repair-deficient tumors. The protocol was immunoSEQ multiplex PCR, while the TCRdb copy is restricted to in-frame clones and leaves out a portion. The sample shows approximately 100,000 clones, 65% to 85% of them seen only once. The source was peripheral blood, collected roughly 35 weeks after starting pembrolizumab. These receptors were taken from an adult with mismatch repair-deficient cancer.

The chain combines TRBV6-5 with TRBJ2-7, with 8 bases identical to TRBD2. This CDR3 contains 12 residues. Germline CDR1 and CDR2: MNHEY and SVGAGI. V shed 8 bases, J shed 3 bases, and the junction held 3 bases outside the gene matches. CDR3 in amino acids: CASYSGDYEQYF. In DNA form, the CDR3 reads TGTGCCAGCTATAGCGGGGACTACGAGCAGTACTTC.

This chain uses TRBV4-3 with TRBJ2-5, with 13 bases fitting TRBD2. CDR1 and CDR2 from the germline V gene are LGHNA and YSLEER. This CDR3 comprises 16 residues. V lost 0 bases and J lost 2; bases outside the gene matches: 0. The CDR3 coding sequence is TGCGCCAGCAGCCAAGAACTAGCGGGAGGGCAAGAGACCCAGTACTTC. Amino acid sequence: CASSQELAGGQETQYF.

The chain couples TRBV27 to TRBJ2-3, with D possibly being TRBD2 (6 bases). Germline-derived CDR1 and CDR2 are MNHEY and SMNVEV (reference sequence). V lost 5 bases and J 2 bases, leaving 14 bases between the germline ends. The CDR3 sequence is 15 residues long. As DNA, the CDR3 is TGTGCCAGCAGTCCTCCCGGGAGAAACACAGATACGCAGTATTTT. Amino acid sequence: CASSPPGRNTDTQYF.

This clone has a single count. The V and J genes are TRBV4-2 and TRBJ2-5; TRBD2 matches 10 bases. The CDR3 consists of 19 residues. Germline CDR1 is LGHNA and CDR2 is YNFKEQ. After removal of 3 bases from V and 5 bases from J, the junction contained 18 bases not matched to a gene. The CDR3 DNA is TGTGCCAGCAGCCAGGACGATAGCGGGAGGCGGAATGGCTTGGAGACCCAGTACTTC. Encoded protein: CASSQDDSGRRNGLETQYF.

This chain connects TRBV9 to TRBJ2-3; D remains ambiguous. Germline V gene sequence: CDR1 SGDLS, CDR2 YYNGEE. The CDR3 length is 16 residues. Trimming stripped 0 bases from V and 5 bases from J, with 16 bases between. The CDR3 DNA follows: TGTGCCAGCAGCGTAGTTCCTGGCGGAGCTTTAGATACGCAGTATTTT. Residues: CASSVVPGGALDTQYF.

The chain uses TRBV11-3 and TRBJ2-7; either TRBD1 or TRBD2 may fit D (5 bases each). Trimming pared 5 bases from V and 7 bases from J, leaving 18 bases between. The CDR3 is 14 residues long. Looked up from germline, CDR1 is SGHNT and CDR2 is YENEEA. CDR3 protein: CASSPGTFLGEQYF. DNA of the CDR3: TGTGCCAGCAGCCCCGGGACCTTCCTGGGAGAGCAGTACTTC.

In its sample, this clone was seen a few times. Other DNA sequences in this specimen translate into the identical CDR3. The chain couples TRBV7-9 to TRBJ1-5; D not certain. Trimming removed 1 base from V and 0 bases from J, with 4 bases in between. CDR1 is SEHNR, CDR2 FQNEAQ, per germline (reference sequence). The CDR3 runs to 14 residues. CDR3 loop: CASSLGYSNQPQHF. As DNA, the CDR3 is TGTGCCAGCAGCTTAGGTTATAGCAATCAGCCCCAGCATTTT.

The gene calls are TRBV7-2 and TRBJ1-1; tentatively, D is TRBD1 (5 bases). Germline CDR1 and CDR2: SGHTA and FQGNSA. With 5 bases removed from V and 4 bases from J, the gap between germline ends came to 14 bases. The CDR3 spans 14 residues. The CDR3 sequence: CASSPGREITEAFF. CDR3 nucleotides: TGTGCCAGCAGCCCCGGCAGGGAGATCACTGAAGCTTTCTTT. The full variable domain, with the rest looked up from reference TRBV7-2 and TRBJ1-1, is GAGVSQSPSNKVTEKGKDVELRCDPISGHTALYWYRQSLGQGLEFLIYFQGNSAPDKSGLPSDRFSAERTGGSVSTLTIQRTQQEDSAVYLCASSPGREITEAFFGQGTRLTVV.

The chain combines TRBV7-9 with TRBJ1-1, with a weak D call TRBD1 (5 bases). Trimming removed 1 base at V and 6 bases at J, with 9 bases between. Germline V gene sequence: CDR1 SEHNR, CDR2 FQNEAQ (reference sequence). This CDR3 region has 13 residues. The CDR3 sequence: CASSLGGIAEAFF. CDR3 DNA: TGTGCCAGCAGCTTAGGGGGGATCGCTGAAGCTTTCTTT.

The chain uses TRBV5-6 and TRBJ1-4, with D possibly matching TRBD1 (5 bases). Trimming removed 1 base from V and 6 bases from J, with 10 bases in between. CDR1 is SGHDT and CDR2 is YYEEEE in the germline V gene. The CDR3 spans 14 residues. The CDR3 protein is CASSLSGTDEKLFF. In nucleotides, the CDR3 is TGTGCCAGCAGCTTGTCAGGGACTGATGAAAAACTGTTTTTT.

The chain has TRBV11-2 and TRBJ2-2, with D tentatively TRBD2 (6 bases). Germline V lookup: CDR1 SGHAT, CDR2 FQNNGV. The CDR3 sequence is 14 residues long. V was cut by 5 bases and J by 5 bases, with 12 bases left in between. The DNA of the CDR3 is TGTGCCAGCAGCCCCCGGGGGAAAACCGGGGAGCTGTTTTTT. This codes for CASSPRGKTGELFF.

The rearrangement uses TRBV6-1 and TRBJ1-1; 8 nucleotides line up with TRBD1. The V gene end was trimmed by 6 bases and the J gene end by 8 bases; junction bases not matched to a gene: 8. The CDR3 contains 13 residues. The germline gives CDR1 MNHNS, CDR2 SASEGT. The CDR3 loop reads CASRPRGREEAFF. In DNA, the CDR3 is TGTGCCAGCAGGCCCAGGGGGCGCGAGGAAGCTTTCTTT.

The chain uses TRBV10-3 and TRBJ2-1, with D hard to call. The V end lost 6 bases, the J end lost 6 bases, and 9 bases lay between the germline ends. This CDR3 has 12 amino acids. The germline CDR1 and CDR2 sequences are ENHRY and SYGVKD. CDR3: CAIRGEPNEQFF. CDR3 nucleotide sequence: TGTGCCATCAGAGGCGAACCCAATGAGCAGTTCTTC.

The CDR3 sequence is CASTRQGRSDYGYTF. The CDR3 DNA reads as TGTGCCAGTACACGACAGGGCCGGTCCGACTATGGCTACACCTTC. This chain uses TRBV19 with TRBJ1-2; 7 nucleotides match TRBD1. This CDR3 is built from 15 residues. V dropped 7 bases and J dropped 3; count of bases not matched to a gene: 11. Germline lookup yields CDR1 LNHDA and CDR2 SQIVND (reference sequence).

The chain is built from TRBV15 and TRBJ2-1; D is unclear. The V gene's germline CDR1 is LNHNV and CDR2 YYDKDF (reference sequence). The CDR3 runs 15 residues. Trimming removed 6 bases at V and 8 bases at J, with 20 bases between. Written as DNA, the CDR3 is TGTGCCACCAGGTTATTCGGTCGGGCCGAAGATGAGCAGTTCTTC. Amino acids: CATRLFGRAEDEQFF.

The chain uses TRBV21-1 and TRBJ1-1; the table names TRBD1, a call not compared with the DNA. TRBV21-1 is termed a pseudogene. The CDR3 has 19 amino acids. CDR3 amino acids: CASSLGSRALRAWDTEAFF. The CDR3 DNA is TGTGCCAGCAGCTTAGGAAGCAGGGCGCTACGTGCGTGGGACACTGAAGCTTTCTTT.

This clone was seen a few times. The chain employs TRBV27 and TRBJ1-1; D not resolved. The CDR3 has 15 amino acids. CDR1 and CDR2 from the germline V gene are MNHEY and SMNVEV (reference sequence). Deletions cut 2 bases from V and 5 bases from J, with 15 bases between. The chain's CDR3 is CASSLNGMRGTEAFF. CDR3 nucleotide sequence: TGTGCCAGCAGTTTAAATGGTATGCGTGGGACTGAAGCTTTCTTT.

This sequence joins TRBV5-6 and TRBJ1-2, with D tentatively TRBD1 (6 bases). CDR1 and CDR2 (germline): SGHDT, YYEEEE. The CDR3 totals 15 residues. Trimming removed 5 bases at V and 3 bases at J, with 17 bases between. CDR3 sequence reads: CASSFGGGSHYGYTF. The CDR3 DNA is TGTGCCAGCAGTTTCGGAGGGGGGAGCCACTATGGCTACACCTTC.